These 2 T cell receptor beta chains originate from one sample sequenced in a study of regulatory T cells in long-lasting Graves disease. Construction of TCR beta libraries relied on iRepertoire HTBI primers and on Arm-PCR targeting CDR3 regions. TCRdb recomputed calls from the multiplex PCR reads with MiXCR, one row per CDR3 protein. The sample holds about 530,000 distinct CDR3 sequences; approximately 16% are singletons and the top ten take roughly 25%. Noted time point: newly diagnosed GD, antithyroid drugs for less than 3 months. Isolated PBMC RNA provided the starting material for the TCR library. The same data also contributed to another study, on T cells in Graves' hyperthyroidism and ophthalmopathy.

The input for sequencing was peripheral blood mononuclear cells (PBMCs), taken at new diagnosis, from a patient treated with antithyroid drugs. Source of these receptors: a middle-aged woman with Graves disease.

The table lists this clonotype with many counts. This rearrangement joins TRBV11-2 to TRBJ2-7; no clear D. CDR1 and CDR2 from the germline V gene are SGHAT and FQNNGV. The CDR3 is 15 amino acids. V was trimmed by 1 base and J by 0 bases, leaving 10 bases between them. The CDR3 loop is CASSLGSWSSYEQYF. DNA of the CDR3: TGTGCCAGCAGCTTAGGATCGTGGAGCTCCTACGAGCAGTACTTC.

This clonotype came up once. This sequence may be a read error, since a much larger clone differs from it by one base. The chain uses TRBV20-1 and TRBJ1-5, with D uncertain. The CDR3 is 12 residues long. Germline assignment: CDR1 DFQATT and CDR2 SNEGSKA (reference sequence). The germline V and J ends were trimmed by 3 bases and 0 bases, with 3 bases remaining between them. CDR3 in DNA: TGCAGTGCTAGTAATAGCAATCAGCCCCAGCATTTT. Translated: CSASNSNQPQHF.